This TCR beta chain came from a study of T cell responses to AZD1222 COVID-19 vaccine. Study-wide points: Spike-specific TCR breadth and depth rose after two AZD1222 doses.

Remarks on this clone: As yet, its antigen is unknown. A junction end diverges from the germline sequence, so it may reflect a read error.

The method was immunoSEQ multiplex PCR; TCRdb's version includes in-frame clones alone and lacks a portion of them. The sample has approximately 18,000 clones, over 60% seen once. The CDR3 covers 15 residues. Germline CDR1 and CDR2: SSHAT and FNYEAQ (reference sequence). Sample: peripheral blood, taken 28 days after the second AZD1222 dose. The source of this sequence is an adult who received the AZD1222 COVID-19 vaccine. V usage is TRBV7-7 and J usage is TRBJ2-5; weak D call: TRBD1 (7 bases). The CDR3 here is CASSLAEARGETQYF. In DNA, the CDR3 is TGTGCTAGCAGCTTAGCGGAGGCCAGGGGGGAGACCCAGTACTTC.